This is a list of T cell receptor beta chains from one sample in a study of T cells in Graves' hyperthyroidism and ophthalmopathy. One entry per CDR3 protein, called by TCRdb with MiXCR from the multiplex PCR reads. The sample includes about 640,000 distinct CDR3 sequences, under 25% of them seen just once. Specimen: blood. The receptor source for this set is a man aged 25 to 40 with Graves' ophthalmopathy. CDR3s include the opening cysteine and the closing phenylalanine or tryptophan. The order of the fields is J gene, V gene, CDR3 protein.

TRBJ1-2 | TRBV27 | CAGRTVYGYTF
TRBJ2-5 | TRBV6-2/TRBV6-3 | CASSPDRVVETQYF
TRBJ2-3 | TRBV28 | CASSVDRDWSFTQYF
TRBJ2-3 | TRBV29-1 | CSVQVTGSTDTQYF
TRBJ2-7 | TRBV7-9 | CASSLNRNEQYF
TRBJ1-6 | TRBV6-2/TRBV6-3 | CASRNSEGRAGNSPLHF
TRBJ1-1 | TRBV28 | CASTSLVTGPGGNTEAFF
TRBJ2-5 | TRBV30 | CAWSDDRNQETQYF
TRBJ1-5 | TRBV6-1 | CASSDPDTFLSNQPQHF
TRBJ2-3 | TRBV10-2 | CASSEFGTDTQYF
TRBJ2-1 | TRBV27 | CASPSTPGSNSYNEQFF
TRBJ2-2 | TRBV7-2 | CASSSNSGSWGELFF
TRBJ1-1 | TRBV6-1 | CASSEGVRDTEAFF
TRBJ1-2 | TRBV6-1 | CASRTVKARAVYGYTF
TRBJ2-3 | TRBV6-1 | CASRGTSGDTQYF
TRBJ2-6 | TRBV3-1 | CASSPAGGYSGANVLTF
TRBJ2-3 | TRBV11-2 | CASSRQGDADTQYF
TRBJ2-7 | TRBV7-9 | CASSLTQGIYEQYF
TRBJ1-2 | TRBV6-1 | CASSEARGGGTYGYTF
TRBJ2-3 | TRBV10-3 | CAISERATSTDTQYF
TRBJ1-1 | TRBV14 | CASSQGDGDTEAFF
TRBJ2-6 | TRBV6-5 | CASSYSVGSPNSGANVLTF
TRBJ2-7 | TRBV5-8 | CASSWDMGTSPYEQYF
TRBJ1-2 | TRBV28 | CASSRGAGYTF
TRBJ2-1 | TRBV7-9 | CASSLEMGYNEQFF
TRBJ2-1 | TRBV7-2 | CASSLIAGGAAEQFF
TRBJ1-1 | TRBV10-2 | CAKAGYEGGPNTEAFF
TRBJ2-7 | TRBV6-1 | CASRKLADSYEQYF
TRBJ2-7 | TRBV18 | CASSPHPGQLGEQYF
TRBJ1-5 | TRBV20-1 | CRFDRGHQPQHF
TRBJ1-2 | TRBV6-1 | CASKGAHNYGYTF
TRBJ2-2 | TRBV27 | CASSFWTGANTGELFF
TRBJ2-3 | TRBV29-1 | CSVEGGNSDTQYF
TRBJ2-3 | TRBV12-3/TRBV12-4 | CASSLGPGLATDTQYF
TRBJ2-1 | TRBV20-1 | CSATRAGVQFF
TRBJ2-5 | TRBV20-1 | CSAREPGSQETQYF
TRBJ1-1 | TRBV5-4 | CASSSLGGAGNTEAFF
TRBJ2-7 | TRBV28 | CASSLRGQFYEQYF
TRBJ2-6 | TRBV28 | CASSYRGSGANVLTF
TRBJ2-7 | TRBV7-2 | CASSLGAERGEQYF
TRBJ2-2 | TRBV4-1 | CASSPPGAATGELFF
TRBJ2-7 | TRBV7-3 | CASSLRGQASEQYF
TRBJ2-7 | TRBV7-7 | CASTRLAGGQLGGYEQYF
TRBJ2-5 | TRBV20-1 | CSAREASGQEAQYF
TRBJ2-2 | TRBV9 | CASGGGQNTGELFF
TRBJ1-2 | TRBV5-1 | CASSSITQGADGYTF
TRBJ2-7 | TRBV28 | CASSLKPPPYEQYF
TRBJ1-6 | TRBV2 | CASSEQNPLHF
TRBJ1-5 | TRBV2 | CASKGIPNQPQHF
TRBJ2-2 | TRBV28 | CASTSGGGNTGELFF
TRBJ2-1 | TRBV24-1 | CATSEATYNEQFF
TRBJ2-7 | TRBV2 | CASSGRQGYYEQYF
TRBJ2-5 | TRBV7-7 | CASSLSGIYQETQYF
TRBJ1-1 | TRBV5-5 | CASSLQGHTEAFF
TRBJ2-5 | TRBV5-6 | CASSLGLAGFQETQYF